A single sample is the source of the 9 T cell receptor beta chains below, sequenced in a study of cytomegalovirus exposure and HLA in healthy donors. Produced via immunoSEQ multiplex PCR; TCRdb's table is partial and in-frame only. The data contain roughly 250,000 clones, around 88% of them singletons. The sequencing sample was made of PBMCs. Every receptor here comes from a woman younger than 45 in good health and CMV-seropositive.

The gene calls are TRBV30 and TRBJ1-1; 8 nucleotides match TRBD1. Looked up from germline, CDR1 is GTSNPN and CDR2 is SVGIG (reference sequence). V was pared by 1 base and J by 4 bases, with 11 bases of the junction left unmatched. This CDR3 spans 16 amino acids. This CDR3 is CAWSAPRTGRVTEAFF. For the CDR3, the DNA is TGTGCCTGGAGTGCCCCCCGGACAGGGAGGGTCACTGAAGCTTTCTTT.

The chain has TRBV11-3 and TRBJ2-3; D perhaps matches TRBD2 (6 bases). CDR1 SGHNT and CDR2 YENEEA come from the germline V gene. The CDR3 runs to 15 residues. With 5 bases removed from V and 5 bases from J, the gap between germline ends came to 17 bases. This CDR3 is CASSQGTGEVDTQYF. DNA of the CDR3: TGTGCCAGCAGCCAGGGAACGGGAGAGGTAGATACGCAGTATTTT.

The V gene is TRBV10-3, the J gene TRBJ2-1, with TRBD2 matching 9 bases. Germline CDR1 is ENHRY and CDR2 is SYGVKD. V lost 7 bases to trimming and J lost 3 bases; unmatched junction nucleotides: 10. This CDR3 spans 16 amino acids. CDR3 DNA sequence: TGTGCCATCACTGATACGCTAGCGGGGAACTACAATGAGCAGTTCTTC. Translation gives CAITDTLAGNYNEQFF.

The CDR3 DNA sequence: TGTGCCAGCAGTTTAAGTTGGCAGAGCAATCAGCCCCAGCATTTT. Protein product: CASSLSWQSNQPQHF. The chain carries TRBV27 and TRBJ1-5; D remains ambiguous. There are 15 residues in the CDR3. Between the trimmed V and J ends, which lost 2 bases and 1 base, there was a span of 9 bases. Germline lookup yields CDR1 MNHEY and CDR2 SMNVEV (reference sequence).

This clone appeared a single time. The chain recombines TRBV19 with TRBJ2-2; D is unclear. Germline V lookup: CDR1 LNHDA, CDR2 SQIVND (reference sequence). The CDR3 is 13 residues long. V lost 8 bases and J 0 bases, leaving 7 bases between the germline ends. The CDR3, as DNA: TGTGCCAGTGACACCCCGAACACCGGGGAGCTGTTTTTT. Encoded protein: CASDTPNTGELFF.

This chain joins TRBV5-1 and TRBJ2-5; 10 nucleotides line up with TRBD1. The germline gives CDR1 SGHRS, CDR2 YFSETQ. The CDR3 length is 16 residues. V dropped 0 bases and J dropped 5; count of bases not matched to a gene: 7. CDR3 residues: CASSLGGTGATETQYF. CDR3 in DNA: TGCGCCAGCAGCTTGGGGGGGACAGGGGCTACGGAGACCCAGTACTTC. Filled out from reference TRBV5-1 and TRBJ2-5, the complete variable domain reads KAGVTQTPRYLIKTRGQQVTLSCSPISGHRSVSWYQQTPGQGLQFLFEYFSETQRNKGNFPGRFSGRQFSNSRSEMNVSTLELGDSALYLCASSLGGTGATETQYFGPGTRLLVL.

The V and J genes are TRBV30 and TRBJ1-1; unclear D gene. In germline, CDR1 is GTSNPN, CDR2 SVGIG (reference sequence). The CDR3 is 15 residues long. Between the trimmed V and J ends, which lost 3 bases and 8 bases, there was a span of 22 bases. The CDR3 is CAWRSGGKESGEAFF. CDR3 coding DNA: TGTGCCTGGAGGTCGGGAGGGAAGGAGTCGGGAGAAGCTTTCTTT.

CDR3 sequence (DNA): TGTGCCAGCAACGAAGGAGGGATAGGAGATGGCTACACCTTC. As protein: CASNEGGIGDGYTF. The chain is built from TRBV7-3 and TRBJ1-2; no definite D call. From germline, CDR1 is SGHTA and CDR2 FQGTGA. Trimming stripped 7 bases from V and 6 bases from J, with 18 bases between. The CDR3 spans 14 residues.

V gene TRBV30 combines with J gene TRBJ2-6; tentatively, D is TRBD1 (6 bases). Germline CDR1 reads GTSNPN; CDR2 reads SVGIG (reference sequence). The CDR3 is 15 residues long. Trimming removed 2 bases from V and 0 bases from J, with 8 bases in between. The CDR3 DNA sequence: TGTGCCTGGAGTAGGGGGTTCTCTGGGGCCAACGTCCTGACTTTC. It translates to CAWSRGFSGANVLTF.